This TCR beta chain was found in a study of post-analysis software for immune sequencing data. Across the study: Included courses were relapsing-remitting and secondary progressive multiple sclerosis; progressive-relapsing multiple sclerosis was also included.

Notes on this clonotype: Its antigen remains unknown.

The germline V and J ends were trimmed by 1 base and 10 bases, with 8 bases remaining between them. CDR1 is MGHRA and CDR2 is YSYEKL in the germline V gene. The CDR3 runs to 12 residues. Each TCR beta cDNA library carried unique molecular identifiers. Starting from about 0.98 to 11 million T cells, the study yielded 500,000 or so cDNA molecules. TCRdb passed the PCR reads through MiXCR, listing each CDR3 protein once. The sample yields roughly 540,000 distinct CDR3 sequences, 30% to 40% seen once. Study-level findings and limits: Normalized Chao1 diversity was significantly lower in multiple sclerosis patients than in controls. Four or five TRBV segments, including TRBV5-6, TRBV5-1 and TRBV20-1, were more frequent in patients than controls. Strong same-batch co-clustering of samples appeared with F measure clustering.

The sequencing sample was made of blood. This TCR was recovered from a girl aged 2-17 years with multiple sclerosis. V is TRBV4-1 and J is TRBJ2-1; D is unclear. CDR3 sequence reads: CASSQVQKEQFF. The CDR3 DNA reads TGCGCCAGCAGCCAAGTCCAGAAGGAGCAGTTCTTC.